Shown below are 21 T cell receptor beta chains from a single sample sequenced in a study of CD8+CD57+ T cells in acquired aplastic anemia. Genomic DNA acted as the template from which TCR beta VDJ combination and CDR3 sequence profiling were carried out. TCRdb analysed the reads with MiXCR anew, one entry per CDR3 protein. Of some 140,000 distinct CDR3 sequences in the sample, roughly 54% were seen once. Sequencing was done on patients that had shown CD8+CD57+ cell expansion by flow cytometry. Specimen: sorted CD4+, CD8+, or CD8+CD57+ T cells (not recorded which) from PBMCs. These receptors all stem from a human donor with aplastic anemia.

This clonotype has more than one count but fewer than ten. The V gene is TRBV11-2, the J gene TRBJ1-5; a possible D gene is TRBD1 (5 bases). In germline, CDR1 is SGHAT, CDR2 FQNNGV. The CDR3 is 16 amino acids. V was clipped by 9 bases and J by 2 bases, with 20 bases between them. The CDR3 nucleotides read TGTGCCAGTAGCCCGTCGGGGGGGACTGGCAATCAGCCCCAGCATTTT. Protein sequence: CASSPSGGTGNQPQHF.

CDR3 DNA: TGTGCCACCAGTGAGAGGGGGGGTGCAGATACGCAGTATTTT. Translated, it gives CATSERGGADTQYF. This chain connects TRBV24-1 to TRBJ2-3, with D maybe TRBD2 (7 bases). In germline, CDR1 is KGHDR, CDR2 SFDVKD. This CDR3 has 14 amino acids. The V end was cut by 4 bases, the J end by 4 bases, with 11 bases between.

This clonotype was seen at least ten times. The V call is TRBV5-4, the J call TRBJ1-2, with TRBD1 matching 7 bases. The ends lost 1 base at V and 3 bases at J; junction bases unmatched: 3. The CDR3 extends over 14 amino acids. Looked up from germline, CDR1 is SGHNT and CDR2 is YYREEE (reference sequence). The CDR3 reads CASSLSGGDYGYTF. The CDR3 nucleotides are TGTGCCAGCAGCTTGTCAGGGGGTGACTATGGCTACACCTTC.

This clonotype was seen repeatedly, ten times or more. V usage is TRBV9 and J usage is TRBJ2-3, with TRBD2 matching 9 bases. The CDR3 is 16 residues long. Germline assignment: CDR1 SGDLS and CDR2 YYNGEE. With V trimmed by 0 bases and J by 5 bases, 7 bases remained unmatched. CDR3 bases: TGTGCCAGCAGCGTAGTTGGCGGGGGGGTCCGAGATACGCAGTATTTT. It encodes CASSVVGGGVRDTQYF. Full variable domain (outside the CDR3, taken from reference TRBV9 and TRBJ2-3): DSGVTQTPKHLITATGQRVTLRCSPRSGDLSVYWYQQSLDQGLQFLIQYYNGEERAKGNILERFSAQQFPDLHSELNLSSLELGDSALYFCASSVVGGGVRDTQYFGPGTRLTVL.

CDR3 residues: CASSPPIAVTKNYGYTF. The CDR3 DNA is TGTGCCAGCAGCCCCCCCATAGCCGTGACTAAAAACTATGGCTACACCTTC. This rearrangement joins TRBV4-2 to TRBJ1-2, with unresolved D. This CDR3 is 17 amino acids long. Germline values: CDR1 LGHNA, CDR2 YNFKEQ. Between the trimmed V and J ends, which lost 4 bases and 2 bases, there was a span of 20 bases.

Many counts were recorded for this clonotype. The gene calls are TRBV15 and TRBJ1-2, with D hard to call. Looked up from germline, CDR1 is LNHNV and CDR2 is YYDKDF (reference sequence). This CDR3 has 14 amino acids. V lost 1 base to trimming and J lost 9 bases, with 15 bases between them. CDR3 coding DNA: TGTGCCACCAGCAGAGCAAAGGAGGAAGGGAGCTACACCTTC. This codes for CATSRAKEEGSYTF.

This clonotype was seen many times. The V gene is TRBV20-1, the J gene TRBJ2-1, with D possibly TRBD2 on 6 matching bases. The CDR3 is 15 amino acids. Germline V gene sequence: CDR1 DFQATT, CDR2 SNEGSKA (reference sequence). V lost 1 base and J 9 bases, leaving 19 bases between the germline ends. This CDR3 reads CSARGLGRTLGEQFF. The CDR3 region has the DNA TGCAGTGCTAGAGGTCTAGGGAGGACCCTCGGTGAGCAGTTCTTC.

This rearrangement joins TRBV5-1 to TRBJ2-5; 7 positions agree with TRBD2. J was trimmed by 2 bases and V by 4 bases; bases with no gene match: 5. CDR1 SGHRS and CDR2 YFSETQ come from the germline V gene. The CDR3 is 14 residues long. CDR3 region: CASSVSGYQETQYF. The DNA of the CDR3 is TGCGCCAGCAGCGTTAGCGGGTATCAAGAGACCCAGTACTTC.

This clonotype was observed once. V is TRBV27 and J is TRBJ1-2; D perhaps matches TRBD1 (6 bases). Germline V gives CDR1 MNHEY, CDR2 SMNVEV (reference sequence). V was cut by 5 bases and J by 8 bases, with 21 bases left in between. This CDR3 has 15 amino acids. CDR3 amino acids: CASSTTPGGLIGYTF. Written as DNA, the CDR3 is TGTGCCAGCAGTACAACGCCGGGGGGGCTAATCGGCTACACCTTC.

Only a few counts were recorded for this clonotype. The chain has TRBV4-1 and TRBJ2-1, with 7 nucleotides matching TRBD1. This CDR3 contains 16 residues. CDR1 MGHRA and CDR2 YSYEKL come from the germline V gene. The V gene end was trimmed by 4 bases and the J gene end by 5 bases; junction bases not matched to a gene: 11. CDR3 residues: CASSRPGTAKNNEQFF. The CDR3 bases are TGCGCCAGCAGCCGACCTGGGACAGCGAAAAACAATGAGCAGTTCTTC.

J is TRBJ2-1 and V is TRBV19; 16 bases are a match to TRBD2. The germline gives CDR1 LNHDA, CDR2 SQIVND (reference sequence). V trimming: 7 bases; J trimming: 2 bases; junction bases outside the gene matches: 5. The CDR3 is 17 amino acids. The chain's CDR3 is CASIGTSGGVAYNEQFF. The DNA of the CDR3 is TGTGCCAGTATTGGGACTAGCGGGGGGGTTGCCTACAATGAGCAGTTCTTC.

This clonotype appeared once. Likely a read error: the CDR3 ends without its conserved phenylalanine or tryptophan. This chain connects TRBV20-1 to TRBJ1-2, with 7 bases lining up with TRBD1. From germline, CDR1 is DFQATT and CDR2 SNEGSKA (reference sequence). The CDR3 spans 13 residues. Trimming removed 8 bases from V and 0 bases from J; junction bases left unmatched: 6. The CDR3 coding sequence is TGCAGTACTCCGGACAGGTCTAACTATGGCTACACCTCC. This translates into CSTPDRSNYGYTS.

V usage is TRBV7-2 and J usage is TRBJ2-7, with no clear D. This CDR3 spans 12 amino acids. V was shortened by 9 bases and J by 0 bases, with 9 bases between the two germline ends. In germline, CDR1 is SGHTA, CDR2 FQGNSA. This chain's CDR3 is CASLTSSYEQYF. CDR3 nucleotides: TGTGCCAGTTTGACAAGCTCCTACGAGCAGTACTTC.

This clonotype was seen repeatedly, ten times or more. The chain combines TRBV24-1 with TRBJ2-3; 14 nucleotides match TRBD2. Per germline, CDR1 KGHDR and CDR2 SFDVKD. The CDR3 extends over 18 amino acids. V trimming: 6 bases; J trimming: 4 bases; junction bases outside the gene matches: 11. CDR3 loop: CATSHPGTSGGLADTQYF. The CDR3 DNA follows: TGTGCCACCAGTCATCCCGGGACTAGCGGGGGTCTGGCAGATACGCAGTATTTT.

This clonotype was observed many times. The V call is TRBV11-3, the J call TRBJ2-3, with no clear D. CDR3 length: 11 amino acids. Trimming removed 5 bases at V and 5 bases at J, with 5 bases between. Germline CDR1 and CDR2: SGHNT and YENEEA. The CDR3 coding sequence is TGTGCCAGCAGCCATGGAGATACGCAGTATTTT. It specifies CASSHGDTQYF.

This chain joins TRBV7-9 and TRBJ2-5; TRBD1 is a possible D gene (5 bases). The end of the DNA aligns better with TRBJ2-1, so the J call may be wrong. Germline assignment: CDR1 SEHNR and CDR2 FQNEAQ (reference sequence). This CDR3 region has 12 residues. The CDR3 bases are TGTGCCAGCAGCTCCACAGGAAATGAGCAGTTCTTC. Translation gives CASSSTGNEQFF.

This chain joins TRBV4-2 and TRBJ2-3, with 9 bases fitting TRBD2. The CDR3 runs to 19 residues. V lost 4 bases, J lost 2 bases, and 16 bases stayed unmatched. The germline gives CDR1 LGHNA, CDR2 YNFKEQ. The CDR3 DNA sequence: TGTGCCAGCAGCCTACGGGAACCAGCGGGGGGACAATACACAGATACGCAGTATTTT. It is translated as CASSLREPAGGQYTDTQYF.

V is TRBV19 and J is TRBJ2-3; TRBD2 matches 13 bases. After removal of 7 bases from V and 4 bases from J, the junction contained 2 bases not matched to a gene. CDR1 is LNHDA, CDR2 SQIVND, per germline (reference sequence). The CDR3 length is 14 residues. The CDR3 sequence: CASIGTSGADTQYF. The CDR3 coding sequence is TGTGCCAGTATTGGGACTAGCGGGGCAGATACGCAGTATTTT.

The rearrangement links TRBV29-1 to TRBJ1-2, with 9 bases aligning to TRBD1. The V segment lost 2 bases and the J segment 6 bases; nucleotides outside the gene matches: 4. The CDR3 has 13 amino acids. CDR1 and CDR2 from the germline V gene are SQVTM and ANQGSEA. In DNA, the CDR3 is TGCAGCGTTGAAATCGGGACAGGGAATGGCTACACCTTC. Its protein product is CSVEIGTGNGYTF.

The chain employs TRBV11-2 and TRBJ2-7, with D tentatively TRBD2 (7 bases). Germline CDR1 is SGHAT and CDR2 is FQNNGV. CDR3 length: 14 residues. The ends were cut back, 1 base at V and 5 bases at J, with 12 bases in the middle. The CDR3 loop reads CASSLVRGGNEQYF. Written as DNA, the CDR3 is TGTGCCAGCAGCTTAGTTAGGGGGGGGAACGAGCAGTACTTC.

In regard to this clonotype: Germline is not matched at one junction end, which may reflect a read error. The V gene is TRBV10-2, the J gene TRBJ2-5, with a tentative D call TRBD2 (5 bases). CDR3 length: 19 amino acids. CDR1 and CDR2 from the germline V gene are WSHSY and SAAADI. CDR3 region: CASSTRFMRTLRGQETQYF. The CDR3 nucleotides are TGTGCCAGCAGCACGAGATTTATGAGAACCCTACGGGGTCAAGAGACCCAGTACTTC.